What follows are 20 T cell receptor beta chains derived from one specimen sequenced in a study of CD8+ T cells in alopecia areata. Treatment: oral pan-JAK inhibitor, 5-10 mg twice daily. RNA, once extracted, was reverse transcribed into cDNA for use as the sequencing template. The assay was immunoSEQ multiplex PCR, and TCRdb's table has in-frame clones only and misses some. The data hold more than 90,000 clones, with 61% observed a single time. The sample in question was CD8+ T cells sorted from blood, obtained at week 4, from a patient treated with tofacitinib. The receptors shown here come from a human donor with alopecia areata.

In this sample, this clone turned up a few times. The rearrangement uses TRBV29-1 and TRBJ2-2; perhaps TRBD1 as D (6 bases). V lost 1 base and J 7 bases, leaving 16 bases between the germline ends. Per the germline V gene, CDR1 is SQVTM and CDR2 is ANQGSEA. The CDR3 is made up of 15 amino acids. CDR3 in DNA: TGCAGCGTTGAAGGCGGCCAGGGGTTTGGCGGGGAGCTGTTTTTT. It is translated as CSVEGGQGFGGELFF.

This clone occurred once. The J gene is TRBJ2-3, the V gene TRBV5-6; TRBD2 is a possible D gene (5 bases). This CDR3 has 15 amino acids. Trimming shortened V by 1 base and J by 4 bases, and 13 bases separated the two germline ends. Germline-derived CDR1 and CDR2 are SGHDT and YYEEEE. CDR3 bases: TGTGCCAGCAGCTTGTCCCCCAGCGGCGCAGATACGCAGTATTTT. Its translation: CASSLSPSGADTQYF.

The CDR3 loop reads CASSTNSYEQYF. The CDR3 nucleotides are TGTGCCAGTAGTACCAACTCCTACGAGCAGTACTTC. The V call is TRBV19, the J call TRBJ2-7; D unresolved. Germline CDR1 reads LNHDA; CDR2 reads SQIVND (reference sequence). Between the trimmed V and J ends, which lost 4 bases and 0 bases, there was a span of 4 bases. The CDR3 loop spans 12 amino acids.

The chain joins TRBV23-1 to TRBJ1-5, with 9 nucleotides matching TRBD1. TRBV23-1 is placed among ORFs of uncertain function. CDR3 length equals 18 residues. V shed 6 bases and J 5 bases; nucleotides not matched to a gene: 17. The CDR3 sequence: CASRLARDRAIRDQPQHF. CDR3 nucleotide sequence: TGCGCCAGCAGGTTGGCTCGGGACAGGGCAATTAGGGATCAGCCCCAGCATTTT.

V is TRBV5-6 and J is TRBJ1-2; TRBD1 agrees at 9 bases. This CDR3 is built from 15 residues. The J segment lost 8 bases and the V segment lost 2 bases, leaving 10 bases of the junction unmatched. The germline V gene has CDR1 SGHDT and CDR2 YYEEEE. The chain's CDR3 is CASSFIPGQGRGYTF. The CDR3 coding sequence is TGTGCCAGCAGCTTTATCCCGGGACAGGGACGCGGCTACACCTTC.

This clone has just a few counts. The chain employs TRBV6-5 and TRBJ2-1; D is uncertain. Trimming stripped 6 bases from V and 5 bases from J, with 11 bases between. This CDR3 contains 13 residues. Germline CDR1 reads MNHEY; CDR2 reads SVGAGI. The CDR3 sequence is CASSLTANNEQFF. The CDR3 DNA sequence: TGTGCCAGCAGCCTTACAGCGAACAATGAGCAGTTCTTC.

The rearrangement joins TRBV29-1 to TRBJ2-3; maybe TRBD1 (5 bases). Trimming shortened V by 4 bases and J by 0 bases, and 17 bases separated the two germline ends. Germline loops: CDR1 SQVTM, CDR2 ANQGSEA. This CDR3 contains 16 residues. As DNA, the CDR3 is TGCAGCGTTGGAATCAGCAGGGCTACTAGCACAGATACGCAGTATTTT. Its protein is CSVGISRATSTDTQYF.

This clone was picked up a small number of times. V and J are TRBV29-1 and TRBJ2-3; D might be TRBD2 (6 bases). Germline V gene sequence: CDR1 SQVTM, CDR2 ANQGSEA. The CDR3 extends over 14 amino acids. The ends were cut back, 3 bases at V and 2 bases at J, with 12 bases in the middle. The CDR3: CSVDGGSVTDTQYF. The CDR3, as DNA: TGCAGCGTTGACGGGGGATCTGTCACAGATACGCAGTATTTT.

This clone is labeled medium-sized. V gene TRBV4-3 combines with J gene TRBJ2-1; 10 bases are shared with TRBD2. The length of the CDR3 is 16 residues. The germline CDR1 and CDR2 sequences are LGHNA and YSLEER. J lost 4 bases, V lost 0 bases, and 3 bases had no gene match. CDR3 loop: CASSQDLAGGYNEQFF. CDR3 coding DNA: TGCGCCAGCAGCCAAGATTTAGCGGGGGGTTACAATGAGCAGTTCTTC.

A remark on this clone: Sequence at one end of the junction differs from germline and may be a read error. In DNA form, the CDR3 reads TGCGCCAGCAGTTTGGGGACAGAAGGAAATTCACCCCTCCACTTT. This encodes CASSLGTEGNSPLHF. The chain carries TRBV5-1 and TRBJ1-6; 7 nucleotides align to TRBD1. Germline CDR1 reads SGHRS; CDR2 reads YFSETQ. The CDR3 is 15 residues long.

CDR3 DNA sequence: TGTGCCAGCAGCTTAATTGGCCTCCAAGAGACCCAGTACTTC. Amino acids: CASSLIGLQETQYF. V gene TRBV4-2 combines with J gene TRBJ2-5; D is unresolved. CDR1 is LGHNA and CDR2 is YNFKEQ in the germline V gene. The CDR3 is 14 amino acids. Trimming stripped 5 bases from V and 1 base from J, with 11 bases between.

This clone was seen a few times. The chain has TRBV7-9 and TRBJ1-2; TRBD1 matches at 7 bases. Germline loops: CDR1 SEHNR, CDR2 FQNEAQ (reference sequence). The J segment lost 8 bases and the V segment lost 4 bases, leaving 10 bases of the junction unmatched. The CDR3 runs 14 residues. The CDR3 DNA follows: TGTGCCAGCAGCTCCCCGACAGGGCTAGACGGCTACACCTTC. Translated, it gives CASSSPTGLDGYTF.

The CDR3 region is CASSSDRALYGYTF. Written as DNA, the CDR3 is TGTGCCAGCAGCTCAGACAGGGCCCTTTATGGCTACACCTTC. The V gene is TRBV7-9, the J gene TRBJ1-2, with TRBD1 matching 7 bases. V was pared by 4 bases and J by 5 bases, with 7 bases of the junction left unmatched. This CDR3 region has 14 residues. The germline V gene encodes CDR1 SEHNR and CDR2 FQNEAQ (reference sequence). Full variable domain (outside the CDR3, taken from reference TRBV7-9 and TRBJ1-2): DTGVSQNPRHKITKRGQNVTFRCDPISEHNRLYWYRQTLGQGPEFLTYFQNEAQLEKSRLLSDRFSAERPKGSFSTLEIQRTEQGDSAMYLCASSSDRALYGYTFGSGTRLTVV.

The V and J genes are TRBV30 and TRBJ1-1, with unresolved D. Trimming removed 5 bases from V and 4 bases from J, with 11 bases in between. The CDR3 extends over 12 amino acids. The germline gives CDR1 GTSNPN, CDR2 SVGIG (reference sequence). The CDR3 sequence: CAWRLLRTEAFF. CDR3 DNA: TGTGCCTGGCGACTACTCCGCACTGAAGCTTTCTTT.

This CDR3 is CASSLVSSGTYNEQFF. The CDR3 DNA is TGTGCCAGCAGCTTGGTCTCCAGCGGGACCTACAATGAGCAGTTCTTC. The gene calls are TRBV5-4 and TRBJ2-1; TRBD2 agrees at 7 bases. The length of the CDR3 is 16 residues. Germline-derived CDR1 and CDR2 are SGHNT and YYREEE (reference sequence). The J segment lost 2 bases and the V segment lost 0 bases, leaving 5 bases of the junction unmatched.

V gene TRBV9 combines with J gene TRBJ2-3; D possibly uses TRBD1 or TRBD2 (5 bases each). V lost 3 bases, J lost 3 bases, and 29 bases lay in between. Looked up from germline, CDR1 is SGDLS and CDR2 is YYNGEE. The length of the CDR3 is 20 residues. The chain's CDR3 is CASSDGLPGAISARTDTQYF. The CDR3 DNA sequence: TGTGCCAGCAGCGACGGGCTCCCCGGGGCGATTTCCGCACGGACAGATACGCAGTATTTT.

The chain links TRBV5-1 to TRBJ2-4, with D possibly matching TRBD1 (6 bases). This CDR3 region has 17 residues. V shed 0 bases and J shed 1 base, with 14 bases lying between them. Germline V lookup: CDR1 SGHRS, CDR2 YFSETQ. The CDR3 is CASSLVGPDRAKNIQYF. CDR3 sequence (DNA): TGCGCCAGCAGCTTGGTGGGCCCCGACAGGGCCAAAAACATTCAGTACTTC.

V is TRBV6-5 and J is TRBJ1-5; 7 bases are a match to TRBD1. The CDR3 runs 14 residues. CDR1 and CDR2 from the germline V gene are MNHEY and SVGAGI. Germline trimming cut 6 bases from V and 3 bases from J; bases unmatched to any gene: 5. CDR3: CASSRDSFNQPQHF. DNA of the CDR3: TGTGCCAGCAGCAGGGACAGCTTCAATCAGCCCCAGCATTTT.

The CDR3 DNA reads as TGTGCCAGCAGTTGGGGGACCGTAGAGACCCAGTACTTC. It codes for CASSWGTVETQYF. This sequence joins TRBV6-5 and TRBJ2-5; D tentatively reads TRBD1 or TRBD2 (5 bases each). This CDR3 spans 13 amino acids. The germline V gene encodes CDR1 MNHEY and CDR2 SVGAGI. Trimming took off 4 bases at V and 4 bases at J, with 10 bases between the two ends.

The chain is built from TRBV27 and TRBJ2-7, with 9 bases that match TRBD2. Trimming took 2 bases from V and 6 from J; bases not matched to a gene: 5. CDR3 size: 14 residues. Germline CDR1 is MNHEY and CDR2 is SMNVEV (reference sequence). CDR3 nucleotide sequence: TGTGCCAGCAGTTTAGCGGGAGGGTCTGGCGAGCAGTACTTC. It translates to CASSLAGGSGEQYF.